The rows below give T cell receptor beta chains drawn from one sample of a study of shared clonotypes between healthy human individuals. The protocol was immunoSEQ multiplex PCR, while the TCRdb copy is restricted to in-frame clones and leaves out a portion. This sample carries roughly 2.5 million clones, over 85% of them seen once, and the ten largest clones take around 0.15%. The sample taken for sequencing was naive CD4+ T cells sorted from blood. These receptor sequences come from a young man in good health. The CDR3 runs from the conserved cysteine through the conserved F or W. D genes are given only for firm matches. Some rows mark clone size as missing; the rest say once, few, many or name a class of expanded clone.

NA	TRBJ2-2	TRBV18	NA	CASSPEELLFANTGELFF	TGTGCCAGCTCCCCAGAGGAACTCCTGTTCGCGAACACCGGGGAGCTGTTTTTT
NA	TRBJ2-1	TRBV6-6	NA	CASSSTAPGHEQFF	TGTGCCAGCAGTTCGACAGCGCCCGGCCATGAGCAGTTCTTC
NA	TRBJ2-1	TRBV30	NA	CAWSVLQSSYNEQFF	TGTGCCTGGAGTGTACTACAGAGCTCCTACAATGAGCAGTTCTTC
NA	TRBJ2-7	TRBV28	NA	CASSLEDAPYEQYF	TGTGCCAGCAGTTTAGAGGACGCTCCCTACGAGCAGTACTTC
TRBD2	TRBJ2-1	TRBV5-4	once	CASSFLGAGAGGALNEQFF	TGTGCCAGCAGCTTTTTAGGAGCGGGAGCCGGGGGGGCCCTCAATGAGCAGTTCTTC
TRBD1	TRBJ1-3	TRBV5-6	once	CASSSDRASGNTIYF	TGTGCCAGCAGCTCCGACAGGGCTTCTGGAAACACCATATATTTT
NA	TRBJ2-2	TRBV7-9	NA	CASSLAQGRNTGGLFF	TGTGCCAGCAGCTTAGCGCAGGGCAGGAACACCGGGGGGCTGTTTTTT
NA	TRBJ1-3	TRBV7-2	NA	CASRPRVSGNTIYF	TGTGCCAGCAGACCTCGCGTATCTGGAAACACCATATATTTT
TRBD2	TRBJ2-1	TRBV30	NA	CALAGVKGYNEQFF	TGTGCCTTGGCGGGGGTAAAGGGGTACAATGAGCAGTTCTTC
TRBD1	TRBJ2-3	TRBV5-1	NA	CASSFGTGATDTQYF	TGCGCCAGCAGCTTCGGGACAGGGGCCACAGATACGCAGTATTTT
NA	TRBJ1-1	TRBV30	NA	CAWSSFGTEAFF	TGTGCCTGGAGTAGTTTTGGCACTGAAGCTTTCTTT
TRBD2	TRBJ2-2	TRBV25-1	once	CASGSGTTNTGELFF	TGTGCCAGCGGTTCCGGGACTACGAACACCGGGGAGCTGTTTTTT
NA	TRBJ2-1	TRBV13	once	CASSLSSYYNEQFF	TGTGCCAGCAGCTTAAGTTCCTACTACAATGAGCAGTTCTTC
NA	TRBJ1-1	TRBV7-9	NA	CASSPRPVNTEAFF	TGTGCCAGCAGCCCACGGCCGGTGAACACTGAAGCTTTCTTT
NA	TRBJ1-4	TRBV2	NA	CAIQAEINEKLFF	TGTGCCATCCAAGCGGAGATAAATGAAAAACTGTTTTTT
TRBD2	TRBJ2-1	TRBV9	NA	CASSAYGLAGVNYNEQFF	TGTGCCAGCAGCGCATATGGACTAGCGGGAGTTAACTACAATGAGCAGTTCTTC
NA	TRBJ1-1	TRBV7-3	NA	CASSMGLTNTEAFF	TGTGCCAGCAGCATGGGACTGACTAACACTGAAGCTTTCTTT
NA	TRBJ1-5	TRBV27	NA	CASSLGQHNQPQHF	TGTGCCAGCAGTTTAGGACAGCACAATCAGCCCCAGCATTTT
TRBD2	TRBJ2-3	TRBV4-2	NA	CASSQAIGLADRGADTQYF	TGTGCCAGCAGCCAAGCGATTGGACTAGCGGACCGGGGAGCAGATACGCAGTATTTT
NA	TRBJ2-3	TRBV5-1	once	CASSGFVRGPSFSTDTQYF	TGCGCCAGCAGCGGGTTTGTAAGAGGGCCCTCTTTTAGCACAGATACGCAGTATTTT
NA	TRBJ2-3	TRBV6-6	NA	CASSLTDTQYF	TGTGCCAGCAGTTTAACAGATACGCAGTATTTT
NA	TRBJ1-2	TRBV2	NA	CASSETAYFNYGYTF	TGTGCCAGCAGTGAAACGGCTTATTTTAACTATGGCTACACCTTC
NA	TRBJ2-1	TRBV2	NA	CASSPTRSLNNEQFF	TGTGCCAGCAGCCCTACTAGATCCCTGAACAATGAGCAGTTCTTC
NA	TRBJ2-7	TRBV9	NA	CASSPQGSWGGPSYEQYF	TGTGCCAGCAGCCCCCAAGGTAGCTGGGGGGGGCCGTCCTACGAGCAGTACTTC
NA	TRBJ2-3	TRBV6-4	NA	CASSQRGDTSDTQYF	TGTGCCAGCAGCCAACGGGGGGACACCTCGGATACGCAGTATTTT
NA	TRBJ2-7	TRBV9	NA	CASTRGDSSSSEQYF	TGTGCCAGCACAAGGGGGGACTCCTCATCCAGCGAGCAGTACTTC
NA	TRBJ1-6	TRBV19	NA	CASHEGGYNSPLHF	TGTGCCAGTCATGAAGGGGGCTATAATTCACCCCTCCACTTT
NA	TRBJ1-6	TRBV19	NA	CASQTELTSPLHF	TGTGCCAGCCAGACAGAGCTTACCTCACCCCTCCACTTT
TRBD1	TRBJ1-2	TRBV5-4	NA	CASSQGQGVNGYTF	TGTGCCAGCAGCCAGGGACAGGGGGTGAATGGCTACACCTTC
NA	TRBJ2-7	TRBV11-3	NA	CASSPGDSAEQYF	TGTGCCAGCAGCCCTGGGGACTCGGCGGAGCAGTACTTC
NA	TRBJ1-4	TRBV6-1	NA	CASKEIDEKLFF	TGTGCCAGCAAGGAGATCGATGAAAAACTGTTTTTT
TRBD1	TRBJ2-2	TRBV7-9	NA	CASSRDRAGTGELFF	TGTGCCAGCAGCCGGGACAGGGCTGGCACCGGGGAGCTGTTTTTT
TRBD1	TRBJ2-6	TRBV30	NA	CAWRRQGSSGANVLTF	TGTGCCTGGAGGCGACAGGGGAGCTCTGGGGCCAACGTCCTGACTTTC
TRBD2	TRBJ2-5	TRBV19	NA	CASSPGTSGLETQYF	TGTGCCAGTAGTCCCGGGACTAGCGGGCTAGAGACCCAGTACTTC
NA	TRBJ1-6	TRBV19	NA	CASSDSRRSPLHF	TGTGCCAGTTCAGACAGCCGGAGATCACCCCTCCACTTT
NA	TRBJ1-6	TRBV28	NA	CASSQTSPKDSPLHF	TGTGCCAGCAGCCAAACATCGCCGAAGGATTCACCCCTCCACTTT
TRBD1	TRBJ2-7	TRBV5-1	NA	CASSVTGTGINEQYF	TGCGCCAGCAGCGTCACCGGGACAGGGATCAACGAGCAGTACTTC
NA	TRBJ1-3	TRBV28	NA	CASSPATTNTIYF	TGTGCCAGCAGCCCCGCCACAACCAACACCATATATTTT
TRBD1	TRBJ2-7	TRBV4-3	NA	CASKAGTGTYEQYF	TGCGCCAGTAAAGCGGGGACAGGGACCTACGAGCAGTACTTC
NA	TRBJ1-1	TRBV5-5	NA	CASSFGTGFNTEAFF	TGTGCCAGCAGCTTTGGTACAGGGTTCAACACTGAAGCTTTCTTT
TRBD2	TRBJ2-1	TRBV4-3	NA	CASSPGTSGSSYNEQFF	TGCGCCAGCAGCCCCGGGACTAGCGGGAGCTCCTACAATGAGCAGTTCTTC
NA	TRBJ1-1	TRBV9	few	CASSVVISAEAFF	TGTGCCAGCAGCGTAGTAATTTCGGCTGAAGCTTTCTTT
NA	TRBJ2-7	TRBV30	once	CAWSVQGTEQYF	TGTGCCTGGAGTGTACAAGGGACCGAGCAGTACTTC
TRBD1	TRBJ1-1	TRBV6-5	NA	CASSTNSGGEAFF	TGTGCCAGCAGTACCAACTCAGGGGGTGAAGCTTTCTTT
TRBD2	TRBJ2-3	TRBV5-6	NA	CASSSSGSQDTQYF	TGTGCCAGCAGCTCTAGCGGGAGTCAAGATACGCAGTATTTT
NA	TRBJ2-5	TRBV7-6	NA	CASSLAQETQYF	TGTGCCAGCAGCTTAGCCCAAGAGACCCAGTACTTC
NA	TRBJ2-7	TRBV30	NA	CAWSSEPPPKGEQYF	TGTGCCTGGAGTAGCGAGCCCCCTCCGAAGGGAGAGCAGTACTTC
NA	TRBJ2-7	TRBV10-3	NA	CAISDGAPYEQYF	TGTGCCATCAGTGACGGAGCGCCCTACGAGCAGTACTTC
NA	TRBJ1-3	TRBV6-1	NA	CASSETVSQGNTIYF	TGTGCCAGCAGTGAAACAGTCTCCCAAGGAAACACCATATATTTT
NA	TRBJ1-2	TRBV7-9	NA	CASRSGNYGYTF	TGTGCCAGCAGGTCAGGGAACTATGGCTACACCTTC
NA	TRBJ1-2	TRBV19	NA	CASSITGGSGYTF	TGTGCCAGTAGCATAACAGGCGGATCGGGCTACACCTTC
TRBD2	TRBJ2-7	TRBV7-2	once	CASSFRGAGGFSYEQYF	TGTGCCAGCAGCTTCCGGGGAGCGGGGGGATTCTCCTACGAGCAGTACTTC
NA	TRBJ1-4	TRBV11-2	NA	CASSFVEGGKTTNEKLFF	TGTGCCAGCAGCTTTGTCGAGGGGGGAAAAACAACTAATGAAAAACTGTTTTTT
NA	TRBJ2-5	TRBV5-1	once	CASSLLGGETQYF	TGCGCCAGCAGCTTGCTGGGAGGAGAGACCCAGTACTTC
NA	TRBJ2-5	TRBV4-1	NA	CASSQGPQETQYF	TGCGCCAGCAGCCAGGGACCCCAAGAGACCCAGTACTTC
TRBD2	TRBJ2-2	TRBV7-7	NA	CASSLGLAGSGELFF	TGTGCTAGCAGCTTAGGACTAGCGGGCTCCGGGGAGCTGTTTTTT